These 20 T cell receptor beta chains were sequenced from one sample in a study of beta chain features in type 1 diabetes. Expressed TCRB transcripts were sequenced because the isolated RNA had all been reverse transcribed beforehand. Profiled with immunoSEQ multiplex PCR; TCRdb holds only in-frame clones, not every one. This sample has about 360,000 clones, with over 10% found just once. Sequencing was done on a sample of naive CD4+ T cells from blood. The source is a man aged 18-30 years in good health.

This clone was seen a handful of times. This rearrangement joins TRBV29-1 to TRBJ2-5; 13 nucleotides match TRBD2. CDR1 is SQVTM and CDR2 is ANQGSEA in the germline V gene. V was pared by 4 bases and J by 5 bases, with 10 bases of the junction left unmatched. The CDR3 contains 16 residues. CDR3 DNA sequence: TGCAGCGTTGTTAATGGACTAGCGGGAGTGGCGGAGACCCAGTACTTC. This encodes CSVVNGLAGVAETQYF.

The sample holds a few counts of this clone. The J gene is TRBJ2-1, the V gene TRBV6-5, with 8 positions matching TRBD2. The J segment lost 3 bases and the V segment lost 4 bases, leaving 5 bases of the junction unmatched. CDR3 length equals 15 residues. The germline V gene has CDR1 MNHEY and CDR2 SVGAGI. CDR3 sequence reads: CASSSGTRNYNEQFF. As DNA, the CDR3 is TGTGCCAGCAGTTCGGGGACTAGGAACTACAATGAGCAGTTCTTC.

The table lists this clone with a few counts. The genes are TRBV7-9 and TRBJ2-1, with D perhaps matching TRBD1 (6 bases). Germline values: CDR1 SEHNR, CDR2 FQNEAQ (reference sequence). The CDR3 runs to 16 residues. The V end lost 0 bases, the J end lost 4 bases, and 13 bases lay between the germline ends. CDR3 in DNA: TGTGCCAGCAGCTTAGCGCTCGGACAGAGTTACAATGAGCAGTTCTTC. It yields the protein CASSLALGQSYNEQFF. The full variable domain, with the rest looked up from reference TRBV7-9 and TRBJ2-1, is DTGVSQNPRHKITKRGQNVTFRCDPISEHNRLYWYRQTLGQGPEFLTYFQNEAQLEKSRLLSDRFSAERPKGSFSTLEIQRTEQGDSAMYLCASSLALGQSYNEQFFGPGTRLTVL.

The chain couples TRBV7-2 to TRBJ2-7; 11 bases map to TRBD2. Germline V gene sequence: CDR1 SGHTA, CDR2 FQGNSA. V lost 5 bases, J lost 2 bases, and 11 bases stayed unmatched. This CDR3 spans 17 amino acids. CDR3 nucleotide sequence: TGTGCCAGCAGCCCTCGGGCTAGCGGGGGGTTTCCCTACGAGCAGTACTTC. This codes for CASSPRASGGFPYEQYF.

This clone turned up a few times. CDR3 region: CAWSVQGGNQPQHF. CDR3 nucleotides: TGTGCCTGGAGTGTACAAGGGGGCAATCAGCCCCAGCATTTT. V usage is TRBV30 and J usage is TRBJ1-5; weak D call: TRBD1 (5 bases). This CDR3 contains 14 residues. Trimming cost V 0 bases and J 2 bases, with 8 bases left between them. Germline assignment: CDR1 GTSNPN and CDR2 SVGIG (reference sequence).

The genes are TRBV10-3 and TRBJ2-3; TRBD2 aligns across 13 bases. This CDR3 comprises 19 residues. Germline lookup yields CDR1 ENHRY and CDR2 SYGVKD. Losses at the gene ends were 4 bases for V and 0 bases for J; bases not matched to a gene: 10. The DNA for the CDR3 is TGTGCCATCAGTGTGGGACTAGCGGGACCGTATACTAGCACAGATACGCAGTATTTT. This translates into CAISVGLAGPYTSTDTQYF.

J is TRBJ2-7 and V is TRBV4-2; D is uncertain. The CDR3 runs 13 residues. Trimming cost V 1 base and J 1 base, with 5 bases left between them. Germline CDR1 is LGHNA and CDR2 is YNFKEQ. CDR3: CASSQAPSYEQYF. The DNA for the CDR3 is TGTGCCAGCAGCCAAGCCCCTTCCTACGAGCAGTACTTC.

CDR3 loop: CACTDRGHHEQYF. The DNA for the CDR3 is TGTGCCTGTACGGACAGGGGGCATCACGAGCAGTACTTC. The J gene is TRBJ2-7, the V gene TRBV30, with 11 bases lining up with TRBD1. The CDR3 contains 13 residues. Losses at the gene ends were 6 bases for V and 5 bases for J; bases not matched to a gene: 6. Germline V gene sequence: CDR1 GTSNPN, CDR2 SVGIG (reference sequence).

This clone has a handful of counts. The V call is TRBV30, the J call TRBJ1-5; the match to TRBD1 covers 9 bases. The CDR3 is made up of 14 amino acids. Germline V gene sequence: CDR1 GTSNPN, CDR2 SVGIG (reference sequence). The ends lost 1 base at V and 4 bases at J; junction bases unmatched: 2. The CDR3 region is CAWSDGQGNQPQHF. CDR3 coding DNA: TGTGCCTGGAGTGATGGACAGGGGAATCAGCCCCAGCATTTT.

The chain links TRBV29-1 to TRBJ2-5; 7 bases fit TRBD2. Looked up from germline, CDR1 is SQVTM and CDR2 is ANQGSEA. With 6 bases clipped from V and 4 bases from J, the junction kept 8 bases outside the gene matches. There are 13 residues in the CDR3. CDR3 loop: CSVMTSYGETQYF. The CDR3 DNA sequence: TGCAGCGTGATGACTAGCTACGGAGAGACCCAGTACTTC. The full variable domain, with the rest looked up from reference TRBV29-1 and TRBJ2-5, is SAVISQKPSRDICQRGTSLTIQCQVDSQVTMMFWYRQQPGQSLTLIATANQGSEATYESGFVIDKFPISRPNLTFSTLTVSNMSPEDSSIYLCSVMTSYGETQYFGPGTRLLVL.

The V gene is TRBV30, the J gene TRBJ1-2; TRBD1 might be the D (6 bases). This CDR3 is built from 14 residues. V gave up 3 bases and J gave up 4 bases, with 15 bases separating them. Germline V gene sequence: CDR1 GTSNPN, CDR2 SVGIG (reference sequence). The CDR3 loop reads CAWRPKRGIYGYTF. For the CDR3, the DNA is TGTGCCTGGAGACCCAAAAGGGGGATCTATGGCTACACCTTC.

In this sample, this clone turned up once. V is TRBV30 and J is TRBJ1-3; 8 nucleotides align to TRBD1. CDR3 length: 13 amino acids. V shed 3 bases, J shed 2 bases, and the junction held 0 bases outside the gene matches. CDR1 and CDR2 from the germline V gene are GTSNPN and SVGIG (reference sequence). Written as DNA, the CDR3 is TGTGCCTGGAGGGACAGGGCTGGAAACACCATATATTTT. Its protein product is CAWRDRAGNTIYF.

This chain links TRBV9 with TRBJ2-7, with TRBD1 matching 10 bases. Germline-derived CDR1 and CDR2 are SGDLS and YYNGEE. Trimming removed 3 bases from V and 4 bases from J; junction bases left unmatched: 1. There are 13 residues in the CDR3. DNA of the CDR3: TGTGCCAGCAGCGGACAGGGGGCTTACGAGCAGTACTTC. Amino acid sequence: CASSGQGAYEQYF.

This chain links TRBV7-8 with TRBJ2-1; TRBD2 agrees at 8 bases. The germline gives CDR1 SGHVS, CDR2 FQNEAQ. V lost 6 bases to trimming and J lost 6 bases; unmatched junction nucleotides: 4. This CDR3 is built from 13 residues. The CDR3 nucleotides read TGTGCCAGCAGAAAGGGGACTAGCAATGAGCAGTTCTTC. The encoded protein is CASRKGTSNEQFF.

The table lists this clone with a few counts. The chain uses TRBV19 and TRBJ1-5; D might be TRBD1 (6 bases). V lost 4 bases, J lost 2 bases, and 15 bases lay in between. This CDR3 has 16 residues. Germline loops: CDR1 LNHDA, CDR2 SQIVND (reference sequence). CDR3 residues: CASSSQQGFGNQPQHF. CDR3 DNA: TGTGCCAGTAGTAGTCAACAGGGCTTTGGCAATCAGCCCCAGCATTTT.

This clone was seen only a few times. This sequence joins TRBV29-1 and TRBJ2-7; TRBD1 matches 9 bases. The germline gives CDR1 SQVTM, CDR2 ANQGSEA. The CDR3 is 13 amino acids. V trimming: 7 bases; J trimming: 2 bases; junction bases outside the gene matches: 6. DNA for the CDR3: TGCAGCGGAAAGGACAGGGGCGCCTACGAGCAGTACTTC. Translating gives CSGKDRGAYEQYF.

There are a few counts of this clone. This rearrangement joins TRBV2 to TRBJ2-1; the match to TRBD2 covers 12 bases. This CDR3 contains 15 residues. CDR1 and CDR2 from the germline V gene are SNHLY and FYNNEI. V shed 7 bases, J shed 0 bases, and the junction held 1 base outside the gene matches. The CDR3 DNA follows: TGTGCCAGCAAGGGACTAGCGGGCTCCTACAATGAGCAGTTCTTC. As protein: CASKGLAGSYNEQFF. The full variable domain, rest sourced from reference TRBV2 and TRBJ2-1, is EPEVTQTPSHQVTQMGQEVILRCVPISNHLYFYWYRQILGQKVEFLVSFYNNEISEKSEIFDDQFSVERPDGSNFTLKIRSTKLEDSAMYFCASKGLAGSYNEQFFGPGTRLTVL.

The rearrangement uses TRBV11-1 and TRBJ2-7; tentative D call: TRBD1 (6 bases). V was pared by 5 bases and J by 5 bases, with 16 bases between. The germline CDR1 and CDR2 sequences are SGHAT and FQDESV (reference sequence). There are 14 residues in the CDR3. The CDR3: CASSPNRVPNEQYF. In DNA, the CDR3 is TGTGCCAGCAGCCCTAACAGGGTCCCCAACGAGCAGTACTTC.

V gene TRBV28 combines with J gene TRBJ2-1; 9 bases match TRBD2. Germline CDR1 is MDHEN and CDR2 is SYDVKM. The CDR3 has 17 residues. V was clipped by 5 bases and J by 2 bases; unmatched bases: 10. The CDR3, as DNA: TGTGCCAGCAGTACCGCCTCTAGCGGGAACACCTACAATGAGCAGTTCTTC. It codes for CASSTASSGNTYNEQFF.

This clone appeared a single time. CDR3 region: CASSLEGTSGVGQFF. In DNA, the CDR3 is TGCGCCAGCAGCTTGGAAGGGACTAGCGGTGTTGGGCAGTTCTTC. The chain joins TRBV5-1 to TRBJ2-1; 11 bases agree with TRBD2. V lost 0 bases and J lost 12; bases outside the gene matches: 8. Looked up from germline, CDR1 is SGHRS and CDR2 is YFSETQ. This CDR3 region has 15 residues.